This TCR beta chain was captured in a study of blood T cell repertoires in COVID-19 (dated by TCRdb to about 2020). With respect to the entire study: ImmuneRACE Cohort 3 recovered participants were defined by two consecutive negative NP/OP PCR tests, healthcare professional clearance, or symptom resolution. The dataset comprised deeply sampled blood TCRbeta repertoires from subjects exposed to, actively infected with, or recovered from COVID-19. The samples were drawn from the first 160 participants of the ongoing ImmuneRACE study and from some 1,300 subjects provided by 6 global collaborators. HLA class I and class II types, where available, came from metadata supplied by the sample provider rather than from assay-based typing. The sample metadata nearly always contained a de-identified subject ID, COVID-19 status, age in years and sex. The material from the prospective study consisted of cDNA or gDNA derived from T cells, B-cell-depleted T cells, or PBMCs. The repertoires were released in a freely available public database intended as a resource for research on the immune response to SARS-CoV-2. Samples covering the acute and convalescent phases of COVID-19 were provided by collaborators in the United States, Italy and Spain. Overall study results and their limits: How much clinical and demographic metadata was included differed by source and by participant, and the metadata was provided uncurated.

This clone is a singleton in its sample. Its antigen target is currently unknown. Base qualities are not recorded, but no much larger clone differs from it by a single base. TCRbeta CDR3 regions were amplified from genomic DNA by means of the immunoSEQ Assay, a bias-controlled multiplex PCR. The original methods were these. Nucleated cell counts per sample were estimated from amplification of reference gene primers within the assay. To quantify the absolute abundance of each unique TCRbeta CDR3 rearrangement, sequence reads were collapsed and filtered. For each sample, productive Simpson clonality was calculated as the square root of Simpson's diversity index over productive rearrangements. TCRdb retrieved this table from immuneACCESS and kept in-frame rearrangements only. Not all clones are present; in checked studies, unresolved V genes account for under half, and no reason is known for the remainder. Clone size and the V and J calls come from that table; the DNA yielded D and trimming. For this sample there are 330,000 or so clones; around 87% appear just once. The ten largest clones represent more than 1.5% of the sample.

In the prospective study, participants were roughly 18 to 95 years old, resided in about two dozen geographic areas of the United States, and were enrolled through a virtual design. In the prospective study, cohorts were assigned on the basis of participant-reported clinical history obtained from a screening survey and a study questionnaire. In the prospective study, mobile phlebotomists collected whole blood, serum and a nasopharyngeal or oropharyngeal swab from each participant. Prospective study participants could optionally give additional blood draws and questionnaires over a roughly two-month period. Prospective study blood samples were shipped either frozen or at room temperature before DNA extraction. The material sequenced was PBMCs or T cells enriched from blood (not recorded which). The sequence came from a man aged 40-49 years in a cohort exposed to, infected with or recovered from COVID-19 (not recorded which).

The DNA sequence is as follows: TGTGCCAGCAGCTCCACCAGGGGAACTGAAGCTTTCTTT. This encodes CASSSTRGTEAFF. This receptor chain uses TRBV5-5 and TRBJ1-1; matching of 6 bases hints at TRBD1 as the D gene. From the germline V gene (reference sequence), CDR1 is SGHKS and CDR2 is YYEKEE. Counted from cysteine to phenylalanine, this CDR3 has 13 amino acids. The sequence is cut down to CDR3 DNA, 39 bases in frame from base 1. Trimming removed 3 bases from V and 5 bases from J, leaving 11 bases between the germline ends.